This T cell receptor beta chain is drawn from a study of Ad26.COV2.S vaccination and SARS-CoV-2 variants. About the study: Of the COV1001 trial arms, the Ad26.COV2.S arm included the donor. By the intramuscular route, Ad26.COV2.S was given once, or twice 56 days apart. Study outcomes and limitations: There was reportedly substantial breadth in spike-specific CD8+ and CD4+ T cell responses after vaccination.

Stated treatment: roughly 19 received Ad26.COV2.S at low or high dose, single or two shots; 5 received placebo; per-sample allocation not given. Each sample was drawn 63 days after the first injection (of vaccine or placebo). The sample holds a few counts of this clone. Its matching antigen is unknown. V was clipped by 2 bases and J by 5 bases; unmatched bases: 6. This CDR3 has 15 residues. From germline, CDR1 is SGHKS and CDR2 YYEKEE (reference sequence). Profiled with immunoSEQ multiplex PCR; TCRdb holds only in-frame clones, not every one. The data show around 300,000 clones, 85% to 90% seen once. Sequences were derived from peripheral blood, sampled in a trial of Ad26.COV2.S vaccine versus placebo. The V gene is TRBV5-5, the J gene TRBJ1-2; 10 bases are shared with TRBD1. The receptor comes from a person between 18 and 65 years old who received the Ad26.COV2.S COVID-19 vaccine or a placebo. As DNA, the CDR3 is TGTGCCAGCAGCTTCTTGGGACAGGGGAGTTATGGCTACACCTTC. The encoded protein is CASSFLGQGSYGYTF. Full variable domain (remainder filled in from reference TRBV5-5 and TRBJ1-2): DAGVTQSPTHLIKTRGQQVTLRCSPISGHKSVSWYQQVLGQGPQFIFQYYEKEERGRGNFPDRFSARQFPNYSSELNVNALLLGDSALYLCASSFLGQGSYGYTFGSGTRLTVV.